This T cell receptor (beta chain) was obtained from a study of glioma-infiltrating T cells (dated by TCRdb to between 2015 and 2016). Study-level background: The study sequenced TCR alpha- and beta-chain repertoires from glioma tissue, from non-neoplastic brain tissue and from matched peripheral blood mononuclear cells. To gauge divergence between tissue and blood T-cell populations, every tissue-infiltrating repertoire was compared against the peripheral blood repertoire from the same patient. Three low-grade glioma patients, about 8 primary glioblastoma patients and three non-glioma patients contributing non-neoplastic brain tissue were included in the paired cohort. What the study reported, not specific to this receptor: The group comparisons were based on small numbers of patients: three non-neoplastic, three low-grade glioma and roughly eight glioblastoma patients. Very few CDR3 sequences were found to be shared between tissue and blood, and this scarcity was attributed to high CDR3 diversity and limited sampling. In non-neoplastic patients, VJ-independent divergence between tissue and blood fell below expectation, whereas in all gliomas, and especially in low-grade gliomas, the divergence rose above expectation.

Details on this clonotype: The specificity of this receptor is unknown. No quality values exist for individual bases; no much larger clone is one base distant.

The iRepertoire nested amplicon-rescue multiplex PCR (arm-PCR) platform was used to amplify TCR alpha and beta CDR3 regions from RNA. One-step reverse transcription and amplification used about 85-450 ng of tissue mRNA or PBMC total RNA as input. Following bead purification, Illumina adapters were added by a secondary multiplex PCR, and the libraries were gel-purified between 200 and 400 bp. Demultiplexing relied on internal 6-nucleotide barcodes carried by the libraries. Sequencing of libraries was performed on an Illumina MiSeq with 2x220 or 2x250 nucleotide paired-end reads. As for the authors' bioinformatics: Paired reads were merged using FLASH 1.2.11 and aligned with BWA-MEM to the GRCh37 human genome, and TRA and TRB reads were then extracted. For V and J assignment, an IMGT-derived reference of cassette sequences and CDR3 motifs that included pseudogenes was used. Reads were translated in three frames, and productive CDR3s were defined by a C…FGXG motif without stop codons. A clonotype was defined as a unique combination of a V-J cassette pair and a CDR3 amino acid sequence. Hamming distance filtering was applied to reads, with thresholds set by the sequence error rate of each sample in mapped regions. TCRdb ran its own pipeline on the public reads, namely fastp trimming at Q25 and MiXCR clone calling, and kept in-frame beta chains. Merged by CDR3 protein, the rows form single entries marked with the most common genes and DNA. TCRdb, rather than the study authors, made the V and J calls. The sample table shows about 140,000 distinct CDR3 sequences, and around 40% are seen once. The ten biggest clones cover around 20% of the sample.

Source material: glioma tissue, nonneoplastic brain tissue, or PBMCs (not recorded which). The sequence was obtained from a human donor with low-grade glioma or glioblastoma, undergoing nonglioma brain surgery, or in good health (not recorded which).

CDR3 sequence: CASSLQGYQPQHF. The sequence in DNA is TGTGCCAGCAGTTTACAGGGTTATCAGCCCCAGCATTTT. The sequence links TRBV12-3 or TRBV12-4 to TRBJ1-5, with TRBD1 perhaps the D gene, on 5 matching bases. V and J lose 2 bases and 5 bases, and a span of 7 bases separates them. Its CDR3 holds 13 amino acids, cysteine through phenylalanine. The CDR3 DNA has 39 bases and is translated from base 1.